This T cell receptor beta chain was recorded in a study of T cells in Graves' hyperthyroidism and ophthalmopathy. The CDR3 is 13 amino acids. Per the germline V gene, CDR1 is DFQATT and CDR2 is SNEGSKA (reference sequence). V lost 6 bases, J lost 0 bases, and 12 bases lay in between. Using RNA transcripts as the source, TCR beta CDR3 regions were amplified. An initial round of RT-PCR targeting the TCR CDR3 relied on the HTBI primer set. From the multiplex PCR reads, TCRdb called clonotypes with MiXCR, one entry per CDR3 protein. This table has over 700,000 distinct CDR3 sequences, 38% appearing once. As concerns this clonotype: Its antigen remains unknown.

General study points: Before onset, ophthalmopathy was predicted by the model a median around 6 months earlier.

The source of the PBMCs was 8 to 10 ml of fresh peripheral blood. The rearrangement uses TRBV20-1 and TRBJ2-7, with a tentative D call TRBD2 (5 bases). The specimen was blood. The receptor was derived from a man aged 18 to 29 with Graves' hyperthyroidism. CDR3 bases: TGCAGTGCCCTATCCGGGGACTCCTACGAGCAGTACTTC. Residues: CSALSGDSYEQYF.